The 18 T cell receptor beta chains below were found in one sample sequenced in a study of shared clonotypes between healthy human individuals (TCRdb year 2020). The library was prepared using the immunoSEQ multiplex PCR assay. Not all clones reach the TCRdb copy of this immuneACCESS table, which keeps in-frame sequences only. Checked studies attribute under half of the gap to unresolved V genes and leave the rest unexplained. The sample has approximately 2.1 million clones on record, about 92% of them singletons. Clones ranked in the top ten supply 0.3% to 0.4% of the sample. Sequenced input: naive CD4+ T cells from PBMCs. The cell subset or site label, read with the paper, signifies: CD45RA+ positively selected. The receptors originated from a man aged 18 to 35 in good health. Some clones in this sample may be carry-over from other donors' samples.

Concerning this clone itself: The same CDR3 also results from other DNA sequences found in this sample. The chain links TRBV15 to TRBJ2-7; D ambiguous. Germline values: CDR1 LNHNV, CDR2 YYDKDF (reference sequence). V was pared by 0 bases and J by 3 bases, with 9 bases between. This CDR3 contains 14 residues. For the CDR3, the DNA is TGTGCCACCAGCAGAGACCTTAACAACTACGAGCAGTACTTC. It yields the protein CATSRDLNNYEQYF.

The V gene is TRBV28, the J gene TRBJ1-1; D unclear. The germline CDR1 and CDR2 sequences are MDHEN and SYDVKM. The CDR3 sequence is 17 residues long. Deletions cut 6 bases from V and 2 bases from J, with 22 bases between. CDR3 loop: CASRFPLKRKANTEAFF. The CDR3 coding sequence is TGTGCCAGCAGGTTCCCGTTAAAACGAAAAGCCAACACTGAAGCTTTCTTT.

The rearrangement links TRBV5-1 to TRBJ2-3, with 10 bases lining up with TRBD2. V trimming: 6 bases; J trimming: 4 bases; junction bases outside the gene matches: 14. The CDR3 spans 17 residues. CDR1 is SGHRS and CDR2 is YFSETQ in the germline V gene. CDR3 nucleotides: TGCGCCAGCAACGAAAGGGAAGCGGGAGGGCCATCAGATACGCAGTATTTT. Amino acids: CASNEREAGGPSDTQYF.

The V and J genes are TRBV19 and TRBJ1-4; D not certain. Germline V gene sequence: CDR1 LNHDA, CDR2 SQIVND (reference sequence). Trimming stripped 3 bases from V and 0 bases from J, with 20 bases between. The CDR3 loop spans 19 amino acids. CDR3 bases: TGTGCCAGTAGTATCCCCCCCCAGTCGACCCCGGCAACTAATGAAAAACTGTTTTTT. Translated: CASSIPPQSTPATNEKLFF. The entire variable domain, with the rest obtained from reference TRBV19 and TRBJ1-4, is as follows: DGGITQSPKYLFRKEGQNVTLSCEQNLNHDAMYWYRQDPGQGLRLIYYSQIVNDFQKGDIAEGYSVSREKKESFPLTVTSAQKNPTAFYLCASSIPPQSTPATNEKLFFGSGTQLSVL.

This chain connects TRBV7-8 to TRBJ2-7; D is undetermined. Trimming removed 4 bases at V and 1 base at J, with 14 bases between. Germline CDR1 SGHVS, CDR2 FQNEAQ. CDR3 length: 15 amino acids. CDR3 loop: CASSYVPVESYEQYF. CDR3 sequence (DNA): TGTGCCAGCAGCTACGTTCCAGTGGAGTCCTACGAGCAGTACTTC. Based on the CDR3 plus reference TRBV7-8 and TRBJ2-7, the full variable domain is GAGVSQSPRYKVAKRGQDVALRCDPISGHVSLFWYQQALGQGPEFLTYFQNEAQLDKSGLPSDRFFAERPEGSVSTLKIQRTQQEDSAVYLCASSYVPVESYEQYFGPGTRLTVT.

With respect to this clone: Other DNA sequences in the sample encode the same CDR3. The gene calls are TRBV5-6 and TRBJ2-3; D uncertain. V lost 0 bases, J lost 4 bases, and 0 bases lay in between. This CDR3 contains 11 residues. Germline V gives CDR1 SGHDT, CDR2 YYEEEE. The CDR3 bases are TGTGCCAGCAGCTTGGCAGATACGCAGTATTTT. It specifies CASSLADTQYF.

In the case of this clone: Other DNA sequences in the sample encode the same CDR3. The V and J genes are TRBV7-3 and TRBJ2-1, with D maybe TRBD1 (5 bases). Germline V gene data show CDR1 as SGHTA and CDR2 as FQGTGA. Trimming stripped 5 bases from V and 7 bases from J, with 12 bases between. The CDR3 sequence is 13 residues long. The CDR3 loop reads CASSPGRGNEQFF. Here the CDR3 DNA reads TGTGCCAGCAGCCCAGGGCGCGGAAATGAGCAGTTCTTC.

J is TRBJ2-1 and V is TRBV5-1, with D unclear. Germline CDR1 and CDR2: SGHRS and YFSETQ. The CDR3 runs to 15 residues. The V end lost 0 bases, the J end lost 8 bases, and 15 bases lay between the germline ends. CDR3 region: CASSLGPAVGDEQFF. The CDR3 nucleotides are TGCGCCAGCAGCTTGGGGCCGGCCGTTGGAGATGAGCAGTTCTTC.

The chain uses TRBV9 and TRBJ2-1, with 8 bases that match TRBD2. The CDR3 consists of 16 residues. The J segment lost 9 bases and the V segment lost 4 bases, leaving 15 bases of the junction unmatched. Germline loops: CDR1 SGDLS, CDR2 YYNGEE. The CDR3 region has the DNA TGTGCCAGCAGCCCTCAAGCCAGCGGGAGCGGCCCTGAGCAGTTCTTC. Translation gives CASSPQASGSGPEQFF.

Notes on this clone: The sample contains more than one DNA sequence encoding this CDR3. The CDR3 bases are TGTGCCAGCAGCAAAGGGCAGGGGACGGAGACCCAGTACTTC. As protein: CASSKGQGTETQYF. The rearrangement joins TRBV21-1 to TRBJ2-5; the table assigns TRBD1, which was not confirmed against the DNA. TRBV21-1 corresponds to a pseudogene. CDR3 length: 14 amino acids.

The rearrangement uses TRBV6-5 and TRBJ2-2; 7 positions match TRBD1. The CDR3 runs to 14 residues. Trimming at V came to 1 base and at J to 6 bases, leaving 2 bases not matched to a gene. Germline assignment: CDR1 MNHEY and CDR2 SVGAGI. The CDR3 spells CASSYFTGAGELFF. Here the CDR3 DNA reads TGTGCCAGCAGTTACTTCACAGGGGCCGGGGAGCTGTTTTTT.

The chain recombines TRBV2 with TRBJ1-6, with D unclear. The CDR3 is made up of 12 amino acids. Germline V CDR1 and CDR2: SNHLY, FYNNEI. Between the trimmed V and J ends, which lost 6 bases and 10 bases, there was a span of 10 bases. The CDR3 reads CASSARSSPLHF. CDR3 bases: TGTGCCAGCAGCGCAAGATCATCACCCCTCCACTTT.

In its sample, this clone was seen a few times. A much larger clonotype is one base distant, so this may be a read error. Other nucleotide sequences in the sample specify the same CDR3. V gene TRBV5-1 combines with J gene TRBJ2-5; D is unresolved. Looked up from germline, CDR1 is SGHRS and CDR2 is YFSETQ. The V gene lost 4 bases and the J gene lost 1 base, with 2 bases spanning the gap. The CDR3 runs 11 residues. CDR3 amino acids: CASSIQETQYF. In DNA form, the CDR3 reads TGCGCCAGCAGCATCCAAGAGACCCAGTACTTC. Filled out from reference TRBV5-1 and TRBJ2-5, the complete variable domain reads KAGVTQTPRYLIKTRGQQVTLSCSPISGHRSVSWYQQTPGQGLQFLFEYFSETQRNKGNFPGRFSGRQFSNSRSEMNVSTLELGDSALYLCASSIQETQYFGPGTRLLVL.

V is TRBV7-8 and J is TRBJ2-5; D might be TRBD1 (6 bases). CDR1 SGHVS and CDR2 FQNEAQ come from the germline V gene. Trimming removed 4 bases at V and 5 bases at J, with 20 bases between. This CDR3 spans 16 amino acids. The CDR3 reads CASSWTTRGPGETQYF. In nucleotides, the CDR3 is TGTGCCAGCAGCTGGACCACCAGGGGCCCGGGTGAGACCCAGTACTTC.

CDR3 sequence: CASSGMGLAGNNEQFF. CDR3 in DNA: TGTGCCAGCAGTGGAATGGGACTAGCGGGGAACAATGAGCAGTTCTTC. This chain connects TRBV27 to TRBJ2-1, with TRBD2 matching over 13 bases. Germline CDR1 and CDR2: MNHEY and SMNVEV (reference sequence). V lost 5 bases and J lost 5; bases outside the gene matches: 6. The CDR3 covers 16 residues.

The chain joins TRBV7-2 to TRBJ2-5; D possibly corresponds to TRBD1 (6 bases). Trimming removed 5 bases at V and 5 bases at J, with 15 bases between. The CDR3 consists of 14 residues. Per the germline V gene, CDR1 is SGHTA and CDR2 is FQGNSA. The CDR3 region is CASSVQGSVETQYF. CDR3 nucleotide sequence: TGTGCCAGCAGCGTACAGGGTAGCGTGGAGACCCAGTACTTC.

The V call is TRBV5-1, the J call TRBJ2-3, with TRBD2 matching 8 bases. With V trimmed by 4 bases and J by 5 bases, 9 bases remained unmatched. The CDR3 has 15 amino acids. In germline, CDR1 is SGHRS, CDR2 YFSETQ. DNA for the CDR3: TGCGCCAGCAGCAGGGGGAGCGGGAGTGAAGATACGCAGTATTTT. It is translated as CASSRGSGSEDTQYF.

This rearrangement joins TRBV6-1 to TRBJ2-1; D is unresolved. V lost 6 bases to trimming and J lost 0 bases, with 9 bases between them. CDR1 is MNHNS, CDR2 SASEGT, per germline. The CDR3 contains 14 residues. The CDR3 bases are TGTGCCAGCAGATCTCAAAGCTCCTACAATGAGCAGTTCTTC. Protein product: CASRSQSSYNEQFF.